One sample yielded the 5 T cell receptor beta chains listed below, sequenced in a study of beta chain features in type 1 diabetes. Every bit of the isolated RNA underwent reverse transcription, so sequencing read expressed TCRB transcripts. Here immunoSEQ multiplex PCR was the method, and the copy in TCRdb shows in-frame clones only, minus some. Among under 300,000 clones listed, 25% to 30% were seen once. Sequencing used central memory CD4+ T cells from blood. Receptors originate from a man aged 30-40 years in good health.

This clone was detected only a few times. The J gene is TRBJ2-1, the V gene TRBV18; a possible D gene is TRBD1 (6 bases). Trimming stripped 3 bases from V and 4 bases from J, with 10 bases between. CDR3 length: 14 residues. CDR1 and CDR2 from the germline V gene are KGHSH and LQKENI. The CDR3 loop reads CASSPRTVYNEQFF. The CDR3 DNA reads as TGTGCCAGCTCACCCCGGACAGTATACAATGAGCAGTTCTTC.

This clone turned up a few times. This sequence joins TRBV7-6 and TRBJ2-5; D ambiguous. V was trimmed by 0 bases and J by 1 base, leaving 6 bases between them. Germline CDR1 SGHVS, CDR2 FNYEAQ. CDR3 length equals 14 residues. In DNA, the CDR3 is TGTGCCAGCAGCTTAGCGCATTTCCAAGAGACCCAGTACTTC. Amino acids: CASSLAHFQETQYF.

The chain uses TRBV7-9 and TRBJ1-4; perhaps TRBD1 as D (6 bases). This CDR3 spans 15 amino acids. V gave up 5 bases and J gave up 6 bases, with 16 bases separating them. From germline, CDR1 is SEHNR and CDR2 FQNEAQ (reference sequence). Here the CDR3 reads CASSAVAGQHEKLFF. As DNA, the CDR3 is TGTGCCAGCAGCGCAGTCGCGGGACAACATGAAAAACTGTTTTTT.

In this sample, this clone turned up a few times. Different DNA sequences within this sample yield the same CDR3. The genes are TRBV30 and TRBJ1-5; no reliable D call. Per the germline V gene, CDR1 is GTSNPN and CDR2 is SVGIG (reference sequence). This CDR3 region has 13 residues. With 0 bases removed from V and 1 base from J, the gap between germline ends came to 4 bases. The CDR3 nucleotides are TGTGCCTGGAGTGTGGACAGCAATCAGCCCCAGCATTTT. Its translation: CAWSVDSNQPQHF.

This clone was counted between two and nine times. The genes are TRBV28 and TRBJ2-7, with a weak D call TRBD1 (5 bases). The V gene lost 5 bases and the J gene lost 2 bases, with 19 bases spanning the gap. Per germline, CDR1 MDHEN and CDR2 SYDVKM. This CDR3 has 16 residues. The CDR3 sequence is CASSVLGHPSTYEQYF. Here the CDR3 DNA reads TGTGCCAGCAGTGTCCTGGGGCATCCCTCAACCTACGAGCAGTACTTC.